A single sample gave rise to the 22 T cell receptor beta chains below, sequenced in a study of OX40 agonist ivuxolimab in advanced cancers. Generated by immunoSEQ multiplex PCR, the TCRdb table keeps only in-frame clones and is missing some. Of approximately 60,000 clones listed, more than 75% are singletons. The specimen comprised CD4+ or CD8+ T cells sorted from blood, sampled in a trial of the OX40 agonist ivuxolimab. Every receptor here comes from an adult with an advanced solid tumor such as melanoma, head and neck, liver or kidney cancer.

The chain couples TRBV30 to TRBJ1-2, with D unresolved. This CDR3 is built from 12 residues. The V gene's germline CDR1 is GTSNPN and CDR2 SVGIG (reference sequence). Trimming pared 5 bases from V and 5 bases from J, leaving 12 bases between. The CDR3 protein is CAWSRGLYGYTF. The CDR3 region has the DNA TGTGCCTGGTCCAGAGGGCTGTATGGCTACACCTTC. Combining the CDR3 with reference TRBV30 and TRBJ1-2 gives the whole variable domain SQTIHQWPATLVQPVGSPLSLECTVEGTSNPNLYWYRQAAGRGLQLLFYSVGIGQISSEVPQNLSASRPQDRQFILSSKKLLLSDSGFYLCAWSRGLYGYTFGSGTRLTVV.

The CDR3 DNA follows: TGTGCCTGGAGTGTCGGGGGAGGTAGGGGTACGCAGTATTTT. Translation: CAWSVGGGRGTQYF. The chain couples TRBV30 to TRBJ2-3; weak D call: TRBD2 (6 bases). Germline CDR1 GTSNPN, CDR2 SVGIG (reference sequence). Trimming left V 0 bases short and J 8 bases short, with 15 bases between. CDR3 length: 14 residues.

This chain uses TRBV18 with TRBJ1-5, with D possibly matching TRBD1 (5 bases). CDR3 size: 13 residues. CDR1 KGHSH and CDR2 LQKENI come from the germline V gene. Deletions cut 4 bases from V and 3 bases from J, with 7 bases between. DNA of the CDR3: TGTGCCAGCTCACAACAGGACAATCAGCCCCAGCATTTT. This codes for CASSQQDNQPQHF.

This clone was picked up one time. The CDR3 DNA reads TGTGCCAGCAGTTCGACAGGGGGCACATTGGGCACTGAAGCTTTCTTT. Protein sequence: CASSSTGGTLGTEAFF. The chain has TRBV28 and TRBJ1-1, with 10 positions matching TRBD1. After removal of 4 bases from V and 4 bases from J, the junction contained 9 bases not matched to a gene. CDR1 MDHEN and CDR2 SYDVKM come from the germline V gene. The CDR3 runs 16 residues.

The V and J genes are TRBV28 and TRBJ1-2; tentative D call: TRBD1 (5 bases). This CDR3 spans 15 amino acids. Germline assignment: CDR1 MDHEN and CDR2 SYDVKM. Trimming pared 5 bases from V and 5 bases from J, leaving 18 bases between. The DNA for the CDR3 is TGTGCCAGCAGTCTCCAGGGACGGAATCTTTATGGCTACACCTTC. It translates to CASSLQGRNLYGYTF.

The chain is built from TRBV7-6 and TRBJ2-6; D gene unclear. V lost 5 bases and J lost 0, with 2 bases in between. The CDR3 extends over 13 amino acids. Germline CDR1 is SGHVS and CDR2 is FNYEAQ. DNA for the CDR3: TGTGCCAGCAGCCCCTCTGGGGCCAACGTCCTGACTTTC. Its translation: CASSPSGANVLTF.

This chain uses TRBV5-4 with TRBJ1-4; D unclear. Germline CDR1 reads SGHNT; CDR2 reads YYREEE (reference sequence). V dropped 4 bases and J dropped 1 base, with 8 bases sitting between them. There are 14 residues in the CDR3. In DNA, the CDR3 is TGTGCCAGCAGCCGGACTCTAACTAATGAAAAACTGTTTTTT. Protein product: CASSRTLTNEKLFF.

CDR3 in DNA: TGTGCCAGCAGCTTAAAGGGGGGGGAGACCCAGTACTTC. Translated, it gives CASSLKGGETQYF. The rearrangement joins TRBV5-4 to TRBJ2-5; D might be TRBD2 (7 bases). The CDR3 contains 13 residues. Trimming left V 2 bases short and J 5 bases short, with 10 bases between. Germline V gives CDR1 SGHNT, CDR2 YYREEE (reference sequence).

The CDR3, as DNA: TGTGCCAGCAGCGCACAGGCGGACAGAACGTACGAGCAGTACTTC. Translating it yields CASSAQADRTYEQYF. The V and J genes are TRBV9 and TRBJ2-7; weak D call: TRBD1 (6 bases). CDR3 length: 15 residues. Germline V gene sequence: CDR1 SGDLS, CDR2 YYNGEE. V lost 3 bases and J 4 bases, leaving 17 bases between the germline ends.

The rearrangement links TRBV19 to TRBJ2-7, with 10 bases lining up with TRBD2. The V gene end was trimmed by 7 bases and the J gene end by 4 bases; junction bases not matched to a gene: 10. Germline V gives CDR1 LNHDA, CDR2 SQIVND (reference sequence). CDR3 length: 15 residues. CDR3 region: CASNPSGSAPYEQYF. The CDR3, as DNA: TGTGCCAGTAACCCTAGCGGGAGCGCCCCTTACGAGCAGTACTTC.

The chain uses TRBV30 and TRBJ2-7, with a possible D match to TRBD1 (5 bases). The germline V gene encodes CDR1 GTSNPN and CDR2 SVGIG (reference sequence). This CDR3 region has 13 residues. The V end was cut by 3 bases, the J end by 4 bases, with 13 bases between. The CDR3 DNA is TGTGCCTGGAGGCAAGGGGTTGAGTACGAGCAGTACTTC. This sequence encodes CAWRQGVEYEQYF.

The chain employs TRBV11-2 and TRBJ2-7; D is possibly TRBD1 (5 bases). The CDR3 is made up of 15 amino acids. The V gene's germline CDR1 is SGHAT and CDR2 FQNNGV. Between the trimmed V and J ends, which lost 6 bases and 6 bases, there was a span of 21 bases. Here the CDR3 reads CASRETETTPREQYF. The CDR3 DNA follows: TGTGCCAGCAGGGAGACAGAAACAACGCCTCGCGAGCAGTACTTC.

V usage is TRBV10-2 and J usage is TRBJ1-1; D gene ambiguous. The length of the CDR3 is 14 residues. Germline loops: CDR1 WSHSY, CDR2 SAAADI. V was pared by 6 bases and J by 0 bases, with 11 bases between. The CDR3 DNA is TGCGCCAGCAGAGCGGTCGGACTGAACACTGAAGCTTTCTTT. Amino acid sequence: CASRAVGLNTEAFF.

This sequence joins TRBV19 and TRBJ2-1, with TRBD2 matching over 10 bases. Trimming cost V 8 bases and J 5 bases; bases outside gene matches: 6. Germline assignment: CDR1 LNHDA and CDR2 SQIVND (reference sequence). This CDR3 is built from 14 residues. The CDR3 DNA reads as TGTGCCAGTGGCACTAGCGGGACGGACAATGAGCAGTTCTTC. It codes for CASGTSGTDNEQFF. Full variable domain (remainder filled in from reference TRBV19 and TRBJ2-1): DGGITQSPKYLFRKEGQNVTLSCEQNLNHDAMYWYRQDPGQGLRLIYYSQIVNDFQKGDIAEGYSVSREKKESFPLTVTSAQKNPTAFYLCASGTSGTDNEQFFGPGTRLTVL.

V gene TRBV7-2 combines with J gene TRBJ2-5; no reliable D call. The V and J ends lost 3 bases and 4 bases respectively, with 3 bases between them. The CDR3 runs to 11 residues. Germline-derived CDR1 and CDR2 are SGHTA and FQGNSA. CDR3 nucleotides: TGTGCCAGCAGCTTCGGAGAGACCCAGTACTTC. Its translation: CASSFGETQYF.

The chain is built from TRBV6-1 and TRBJ2-2; a possible D gene is TRBD2 (6 bases). In germline, CDR1 is MNHNS, CDR2 SASEGT. Trimming left V 3 bases short and J 4 bases short, with 12 bases between. This CDR3 has 15 amino acids. The CDR3 nucleotides read TGTGCCAGCAGTGAGGAGGGTTGGGGCACCGGGGAGCTGTTTTTT. Residues: CASSEEGWGTGELFF.

The chain has TRBV7-8 and TRBJ1-5; no reliable D call. The germline V gene has CDR1 SGHVS and CDR2 FQNEAQ. The CDR3 is made up of 13 amino acids. V lost 4 bases to trimming and J lost 4 bases, with 8 bases between them. The CDR3: CASSYRRNQPQHF. The CDR3 nucleotides read TGTGCCAGCAGCTATCGGAGAAATCAGCCCCAGCATTTT.

Comments on this clone: The junction and the germline gene differ at one end; a read error may be behind it. V usage is TRBV5-5 and J usage is TRBJ2-2; 12 nucleotides line up with TRBD1. Germline V gene data show CDR1 as SGHKS and CDR2 as YYEKEE (reference sequence). This CDR3 comprises 16 residues. The CDR3 coding sequence is TGTGCCCGCAGCTGGGGGGACAGGGGGCGAACCGGGGAGCTGTTTTTT. This codes for CARSWGDRGRTGELFF.

The sample holds one count of this clone. This chain connects TRBV2 to TRBJ2-7; perhaps TRBD2 as D (5 bases). The CDR3 runs 14 residues. V lost 6 bases and J lost 4, with 16 bases in between. Germline loops: CDR1 SNHLY, CDR2 FYNNEI. DNA for the CDR3: TGTGCCAGCAGCTCGTGGGGAGTCGGGTACGAGCAGTACTTC. It translates to CASSSWGVGYEQYF.

The genes are TRBV7-7 and TRBJ2-2, with unresolved D. The CDR3 length is 14 residues. V was cut by 5 bases and J by 6 bases, with 13 bases left in between. Germline CDR1 SSHAT, CDR2 FNYEAQ (reference sequence). CDR3 protein: CASSPSSTAGELFF. The CDR3 DNA sequence: TGTGCCAGCAGCCCGTCTTCGACGGCCGGGGAGCTGTTTTTT. Combining the CDR3 with reference TRBV7-7 and TRBJ2-2 gives the whole variable domain GAGVSQSPRYKVTKRGQDVTLRCDPISSHATLYWYQQALGQGPEFLTYFNYEAQPDKSGLPSDRFSAERPEGSISTLTIQRTEQRDSAMYRCASSPSSTAGELFFGEGSRLTVL.

This clone was seen only once. The chain recombines TRBV27 with TRBJ1-3; D may be TRBD1 (6 bases). CDR3 length equals 17 residues. Between the trimmed V and J ends, which lost 5 bases and 2 bases, there was a span of 19 bases. The germline CDR1 and CDR2 sequences are MNHEY and SMNVEV (reference sequence). The CDR3 sequence is CASSASGAWWPGNTIYF. The CDR3 region has the DNA TGTGCCAGCAGTGCCTCGGGGGCGTGGTGGCCTGGAAACACCATATATTTT.

This clone was seen a single time. The chain combines TRBV5-1 with TRBJ1-5, with D maybe TRBD1 (6 bases). This CDR3 is 14 amino acids long. The germline gives CDR1 SGHRS, CDR2 YFSETQ. The germline V and J ends were trimmed by 2 bases and 5 bases, with 11 bases remaining between them. CDR3 DNA: TGCGCCAGCAGCTTAACTACAGGGTATCAGCCCCAGCATTTT. It is translated as CASSLTTGYQPQHF.